The 27 T cell receptor beta chains presented below share a single source sample, sequenced in a study of radiation and T cells in renal cell carcinoma. Documented time point: baseline pretreatment blood. Treatment: 15 Gy SBRT to primary tumor, nephrectomy 4 weeks later. Sequencing was performed with immunoSEQ multiplex PCR; in TCRdb, only in-frame clones are kept and a portion is missing. The profile covers 130,000 or so clones, with less than 85% appearing a single time and under 30% taken by the ten largest. Material: blood, obtained from a patient whose treatment included radiotherapy and nephrectomy. The receptor source for this set is a woman in her forties or fifties with renal cell carcinoma.

This sequence joins TRBV19 and TRBJ2-3; possibly TRBD1 for D (5 bases). CDR1 and CDR2 (germline): LNHDA, SQIVND (reference sequence). The CDR3 contains 17 residues. V was trimmed by 0 bases and J by 2 bases, leaving 15 bases between them. The CDR3 here is CASSIEGRQRATDTQYF. CDR3 sequence (DNA): TGTGCCAGTAGTATAGAGGGAAGACAGAGAGCCACAGATACGCAGTATTTT.

The sample holds a few counts of this clone. V is TRBV30 and J is TRBJ1-5; TRBD1 matches at 9 bases. Trimming at V came to 3 bases and at J to 4 bases, leaving 4 bases not matched to a gene. The CDR3 runs to 14 residues. Germline V gives CDR1 GTSNPN, CDR2 SVGIG (reference sequence). CDR3: CAWSQGTGNQPQHF. DNA for the CDR3: TGTGCCTGGAGCCAAGGGACAGGGAATCAGCCCCAGCATTTT.

This clone was seen a handful of times. The genes are TRBV4-2 and TRBJ1-5; D uncertain. V lost 2 bases and J 1 base, leaving 3 bases between the germline ends. Germline V lookup: CDR1 LGHNA, CDR2 YNFKEQ. This CDR3 is 13 amino acids long. CDR3 bases: TGTGCCAGCAGCCAACTGAGCAATCAGCCCCAGCATTTT. Amino acid sequence: CASSQLSNQPQHF.

The chain combines TRBV6-5 with TRBJ2-5; no firm D call. The V end was cut by 6 bases, the J end by 4 bases, with 9 bases between. Germline values: CDR1 MNHEY, CDR2 SVGAGI. The CDR3 covers 12 residues. CDR3 protein: CASRRLGETQYF. The DNA for the CDR3 is TGTGCCAGCAGACGGCTAGGAGAGACCCAGTACTTC.

The DNA for the CDR3 is TGTGCCACCAGCAGAGATCGGTCGGGGTACGAGCAGTACTTC. Translating gives CATSRDRSGYEQYF. The J gene is TRBJ2-7, the V gene TRBV15, with a tentative D call TRBD2 (5 bases). V dropped 0 bases and J dropped 4 bases, with 10 bases sitting between them. This CDR3 comprises 14 residues. Germline lookup yields CDR1 LNHNV and CDR2 YYDKDF (reference sequence).

J is TRBJ2-7 and V is TRBV28, with TRBD1 matching 7 bases. The ends lost 8 bases at V and 7 bases at J; junction bases unmatched: 11. The CDR3 length is 13 residues. The V gene's germline CDR1 is MDHEN and CDR2 SYDVKM. The CDR3 DNA is TGTGCCAGCGTGACAGGGTTTGGTCGGGAGCAGTACTTC. This codes for CASVTGFGREQYF.

The chain uses TRBV7-9 and TRBJ1-2; a weak D match, TRBD1 (6 bases). Germline loops: CDR1 SEHNR, CDR2 FQNEAQ (reference sequence). Trimming shortened V by 0 bases and J by 7 bases, and 18 bases separated the two germline ends. The CDR3 consists of 16 residues. In nucleotides, the CDR3 is TGTGCCAGCAGCTTAGCCGGGACCCAGGGGAAAAGTGGCTACACCTTC. It specifies CASSLAGTQGKSGYTF.

The genes are TRBV14 and TRBJ2-1; unclear D gene. The length of the CDR3 is 11 residues. The germline gives CDR1 SGHDN, CDR2 FVKESK. Between the trimmed V and J ends, which lost 1 base and 10 bases, there was a span of 5 bases. The CDR3 nucleotides read TGTGCCAGCAGCCAAGGTGTAGAGCAGTTCTTC. As protein: CASSQGVEQFF. The full variable domain, rest sourced from reference TRBV14 and TRBJ2-1, is EAGVTQFPSHSVIEKGQTVTLRCDPISGHDNLYWYRRVMGKEIKFLLHFVKESKQDESGMPNNRFLAERTGGTYSTLKVQPAELEDSGVYFCASSQGVEQFFGPGTRLTVL.

This clone was recorded once. In nucleotides, the CDR3 is TGTGCCAGCAGACTAGCGGGCCCCTACAATGAGCAGTTCTTC. This encodes CASRLAGPYNEQFF. J is TRBJ2-1 and V is TRBV7-2; TRBD2 agrees at 9 bases. The germline V gene encodes CDR1 SGHTA and CDR2 FQGNSA. J lost 2 bases, V lost 6 bases, and 2 bases had no gene match. The length of the CDR3 is 14 residues.

The chain joins TRBV6-5 to TRBJ1-1; a weak D match, TRBD1 (6 bases). The V and J ends lost 4 bases and 10 bases respectively, with 16 bases between them. The CDR3 covers 13 residues. Germline assignment: CDR1 MNHEY and CDR2 SVGAGI. The CDR3 DNA follows: TGTGCCAGCAGTTCCCCCGCGGGGGGCTTAGCTTTCTTT. This sequence encodes CASSSPAGGLAFF.

The J gene is TRBJ2-2, the V gene TRBV5-1; no definite D call. The V and J ends lost 5 bases and 3 bases respectively, with 11 bases between them. This CDR3 region has 14 residues. Germline V lookup: CDR1 SGHRS, CDR2 YFSETQ. The CDR3 is CASRDGADTGELFF. The CDR3 region has the DNA TGCGCCAGCAGGGACGGCGCGGACACCGGGGAGCTGTTTTTT.

The V call is TRBV5-4, the J call TRBJ2-5, with a weak D call TRBD2 (6 bases). V shed 0 bases and J shed 2 bases, with 8 bases lying between them. Germline V CDR1 and CDR2: SGHNT, YYREEE (reference sequence). The CDR3 consists of 14 residues. DNA of the CDR3: TGTGCCAGCAGCTTGGCGGGGACTCAAGAGACCCAGTACTTC. Amino acid sequence: CASSLAGTQETQYF.

The rearrangement uses TRBV2 and TRBJ2-5; D remains ambiguous. The CDR3 totals 12 residues. Germline lookup yields CDR1 SNHLY and CDR2 FYNNEI. V lost 4 bases and J 9 bases, leaving 12 bases between the germline ends. CDR3 sequence reads: CASSGTRGAQYF. CDR3 sequence (DNA): TGTGCCAGCAGTGGGACCCGTGGGGCCCAGTACTTC.

The V gene is TRBV9, the J gene TRBJ2-2; 9 nucleotides match TRBD2. Trimming removed 4 bases from V and 3 bases from J; junction bases left unmatched: 10. The germline gives CDR1 SGDLS, CDR2 YYNGEE. This CDR3 comprises 17 residues. The CDR3 DNA is TGTGCCAGCAGCCGGATGGCGGGGGGGCCGGACACCGGGGAGCTGTTTTTT. The encoded protein is CASSRMAGGPDTGELFF.

The V and J genes are TRBV6-1 and TRBJ2-5, with D hard to call. The germline CDR1 and CDR2 sequences are MNHNS and SASEGT. The V end lost 6 bases, the J end lost 0 bases, and 8 bases lay between the germline ends. The CDR3 is 13 residues long. The CDR3 region has the DNA TGTGCCAGCAGGAAGGACCACCAAGAGACCCAGTACTTC. It translates to CASRKDHQETQYF.

The chain recombines TRBV5-6 with TRBJ1-6, with D possibly being TRBD1 (6 bases). The CDR3 has 16 amino acids. The germline V gene has CDR1 SGHDT and CDR2 YYEEEE. Trimming took 4 bases from V and 7 from J, leaving 18 bases between them. CDR3 coding DNA: TGTGCCAGCAGCATGATACAGGGACCCAGGAATTCACCCCTCCACTTT. Translating it yields CASSMIQGPRNSPLHF.

The chain combines TRBV9 with TRBJ1-6; a weak D match, TRBD1 (6 bases). Trimming left V 1 base short and J 7 bases short, with 18 bases between. The CDR3 loop spans 17 amino acids. Germline-derived CDR1 and CDR2 are SGDLS and YYNGEE. The CDR3, as DNA: TGTGCCAGCAGCGTATTAGCCCCTAGCGGACAGAATTCACCCCTCCACTTT. Its translation is CASSVLAPSGQNSPLHF.

The CDR3: CASRYDRAGQPQHF. CDR3 bases: TGTGCCAGCAGGTATGACAGGGCCGGTCAGCCCCAGCATTTT. V and J are TRBV2 and TRBJ1-5; 7 nucleotides agree with TRBD1. In germline, CDR1 is SNHLY, CDR2 FYNNEI. The CDR3 is 14 residues long. J lost 6 bases, V lost 6 bases, and 8 bases had no gene match.

The V call is TRBV6-5, the J call TRBJ1-4, with D perhaps TRBD1 (5 bases). Looked up from germline, CDR1 is MNHEY and CDR2 is SVGAGI. The CDR3 length is 12 residues. Trimming left V 8 bases short and J 7 bases short, with 11 bases between. The CDR3 nucleotides are TGTGCCAGCGGACGGGGCGCTGAAAAACTGTTTTTT. It specifies CASGRGAEKLFF.

The chain links TRBV10-3 to TRBJ2-1, with TRBD2 matching 12 bases. This CDR3 region has 19 residues. CDR1 is ENHRY, CDR2 SYGVKD, per germline. V was pared by 8 bases and J by 6 bases, with 20 bases of the junction left unmatched. The CDR3 sequence is CAIRESRLAGDTRINEQFF. The DNA of the CDR3 is TGTGCCATCCGAGAATCTAGACTAGCGGGGGACACGAGAATCAATGAGCAGTTCTTC.

The chain carries TRBV6-5 and TRBJ1-4; 10 positions match TRBD1. The CDR3 loop spans 15 amino acids. Trimming removed 8 bases from V and 5 bases from J; junction bases left unmatched: 8. Germline V CDR1 and CDR2: MNHEY, SVGAGI. The DNA for the CDR3 is TGTGCCAGCCGCGGGACAGGGGAAAAAAATGAAAAACTGTTTTTT. Encoded protein: CASRGTGEKNEKLFF.

This chain uses TRBV5-1 with TRBJ2-7; TRBD2 matches at 7 bases. Germline V gene data show CDR1 as SGHRS and CDR2 as YFSETQ. The CDR3 covers 14 residues. J lost 3 bases, V lost 3 bases, and 6 bases had no gene match. The CDR3 is CASSSGPGGYEQYF. CDR3 DNA sequence: TGCGCCAGCAGCTCAGGCCCGGGGGGCTACGAGCAGTACTTC.

The chain employs TRBV2 and TRBJ2-3, with 9 bases that match TRBD2. Unmatched junction bases numbered 9, after V lost 4 bases and J lost 7 bases. CDR3 length: 15 residues. Germline CDR1 is SNHLY and CDR2 is FYNNEI. The CDR3 spells CASSVGLAYFNTQYF. DNA for the CDR3: TGTGCCAGCAGTGTCGGACTAGCGTACTTTAATACGCAGTATTTT. The full variable domain, with the rest looked up from reference TRBV2 and TRBJ2-3, is EPEVTQTPSHQVTQMGQEVILRCVPISNHLYFYWYRQILGQKVEFLVSFYNNEISEKSEIFDDQFSVERPDGSNFTLKIRSTKLEDSAMYFCASSVGLAYFNTQYFGPGTRLTVL.

This clone has more than one count but fewer than ten. The gene calls are TRBV5-4 and TRBJ1-4; unclear D gene. Germline CDR1 and CDR2: SGHNT and YYREEE (reference sequence). The V gene lost 7 bases and the J gene lost 6 bases, with 16 bases spanning the gap. This CDR3 has 14 residues. The CDR3 protein is CASSKEDEDEKLFF. The CDR3 region has the DNA TGTGCCAGCTCTAAGGAGGATGAGGATGAAAAACTGTTTTTT.

J is TRBJ1-5 and V is TRBV7-2, with unresolved D. CDR1 is SGHTA and CDR2 is FQGNSA in the germline V gene. There are 16 residues in the CDR3. V shed 1 base and J shed 0 bases, with 10 bases lying between them. CDR3 sequence (DNA): TGTGCCAGCAGCTTAGTGGGCACAGATAGCAATCAGCCCCAGCATTTT. Protein product: CASSLVGTDSNQPQHF. Using reference TRBV7-2 and TRBJ1-5 for the parts outside the CDR3, the full variable domain is GAGVSQSPSNKVTEKGKDVELRCDPISGHTALYWYRQSLGQGLEFLIYFQGNSAPDKSGLPSDRFSAERTGGSVSTLTIQRTQQEDSAVYLCASSLVGTDSNQPQHFGDGTRLSIL.

The chain carries TRBV25-1 and TRBJ1-2; 10 bases are shared with TRBD1. V shed 8 bases, J shed 7 bases, and the junction held 7 bases outside the gene matches. Germline V lookup: CDR1 MGHDK, CDR2 SYGVNS. This CDR3 region has 13 residues. The CDR3 loop is CASSRTGGRGYTF. CDR3 in DNA: TGTGCCAGCTCACGGACAGGGGGTCGTGGCTACACCTTC.

V and J are TRBV29-1 and TRBJ1-5, with a tentative D call TRBD1 (6 bases). CDR3 length: 13 residues. Germline CDR1 SQVTM, CDR2 ANQGSEA. V was trimmed by 7 bases and J by 5 bases, leaving 15 bases between them. In DNA form, the CDR3 reads TGCAGCGCCGCGTGGGGGCCCGATCAGCCCCAGCATTTT. This codes for CSAAWGPDQPQHF.